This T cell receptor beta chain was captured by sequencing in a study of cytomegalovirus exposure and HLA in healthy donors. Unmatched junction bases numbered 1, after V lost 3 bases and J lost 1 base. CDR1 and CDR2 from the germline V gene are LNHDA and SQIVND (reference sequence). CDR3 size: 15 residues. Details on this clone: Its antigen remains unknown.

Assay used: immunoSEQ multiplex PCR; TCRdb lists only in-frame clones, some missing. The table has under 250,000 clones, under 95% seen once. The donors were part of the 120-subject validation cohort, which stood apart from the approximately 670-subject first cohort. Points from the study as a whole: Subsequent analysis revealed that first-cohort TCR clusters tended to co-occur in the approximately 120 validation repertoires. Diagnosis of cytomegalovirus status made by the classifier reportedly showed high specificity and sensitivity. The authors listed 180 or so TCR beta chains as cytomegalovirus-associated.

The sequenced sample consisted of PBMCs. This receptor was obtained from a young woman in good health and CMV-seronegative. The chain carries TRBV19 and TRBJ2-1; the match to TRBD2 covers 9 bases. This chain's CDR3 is CASSMREGSYNEQFF. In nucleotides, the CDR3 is TGTGCCAGTAGTATGCGGGAGGGATCCTACAATGAGCAGTTCTTC.